This TCR beta chain originates from a study of long-term antiretroviral therapy in people with HIV. Study-level results: Pre-ART expanded clones dominated the repertoire at every time point.

This clone came up a few times. The antigen is not known. The germline CDR1 and CDR2 sequences are MNHNY and SVGAGI (reference sequence). There are 13 residues in the CDR3. The V end lost 7 bases, the J end lost 6 bases, and 16 bases lay between the germline ends. The immunoSEQ assay was v3.0, run at survey level. Only in-frame clones appear in the TCRdb table, and some are missing; sequencing was by immunoSEQ multiplex PCR. The sample comprises tens of thousands of clones, about 91% of which are singletons, and more than 4.5% rests with the top ten. V is TRBV6-6 and J is TRBJ2-7; tentatively, D is TRBD1 (7 bases). This TCR derives from a man in his thirties or forties with HIV. Sequencing was performed on unsorted PBMCs, taken more than 4.3 years after starting antiretroviral therapy. CDR3 nucleotides: TGTGCCAGCACCCCGGAGGGGGCACGCGAGCAGTACTTC. The encoded protein is CASTPEGAREQYF.